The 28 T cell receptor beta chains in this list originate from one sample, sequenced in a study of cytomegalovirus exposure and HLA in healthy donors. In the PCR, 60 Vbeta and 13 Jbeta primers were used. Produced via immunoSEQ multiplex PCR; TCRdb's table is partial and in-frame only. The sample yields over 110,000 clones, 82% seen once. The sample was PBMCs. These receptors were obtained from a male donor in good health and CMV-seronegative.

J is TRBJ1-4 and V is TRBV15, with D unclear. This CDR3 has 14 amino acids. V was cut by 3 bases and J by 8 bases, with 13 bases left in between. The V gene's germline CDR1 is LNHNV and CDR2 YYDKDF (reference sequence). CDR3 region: CATSSLSAVEKLFF. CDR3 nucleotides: TGTGCCACCAGCAGTTTGTCCGCGGTCGAAAAACTGTTTTTT.

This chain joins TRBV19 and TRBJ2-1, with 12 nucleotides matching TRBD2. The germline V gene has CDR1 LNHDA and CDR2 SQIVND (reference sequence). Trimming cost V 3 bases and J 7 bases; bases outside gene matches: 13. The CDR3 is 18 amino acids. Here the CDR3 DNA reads TGTGCCAGTAGTATCCAAGTCCCTAGCGGGAGGGCGAGTAATGAGCAGTTCTTC. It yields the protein CASSIQVPSGRASNEQFF. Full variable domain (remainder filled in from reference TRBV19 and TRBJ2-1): DGGITQSPKYLFRKEGQNVTLSCEQNLNHDAMYWYRQDPGQGLRLIYYSQIVNDFQKGDIAEGYSVSREKKESFPLTVTSAQKNPTAFYLCASSIQVPSGRASNEQFFGPGTRLTVL.

As DNA, the CDR3 is TGTGCCAGCAGCCAGACTAGCTCCTACGAGCAGTACTTC. Protein sequence: CASSQTSSYEQYF. V usage is TRBV5-4 and J usage is TRBJ2-7, with a tentative D call TRBD2 (6 bases). The germline CDR1 and CDR2 sequences are SGHNT and YYREEE (reference sequence). The CDR3 is 13 amino acids. With 4 bases removed from V and 0 bases from J, the gap between germline ends came to 8 bases.

CDR3 residues: CASSFSGRAPYEQYF. The CDR3 bases are TGTGCCAGCAGTTTTAGCGGGAGAGCGCCCTACGAGCAGTACTTC. V gene TRBV6-5 combines with J gene TRBJ2-7, with 9 positions matching TRBD2. After removal of 4 bases from V and 2 bases from J, the junction contained 6 bases not matched to a gene. There are 15 residues in the CDR3. Germline V gives CDR1 MNHEY, CDR2 SVGAGI.

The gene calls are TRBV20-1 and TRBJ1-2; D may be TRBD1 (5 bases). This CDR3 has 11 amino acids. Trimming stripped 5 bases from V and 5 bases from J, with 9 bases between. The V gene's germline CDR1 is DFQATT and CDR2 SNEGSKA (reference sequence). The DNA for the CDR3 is TGCAGTGCTTCCACAGGATATGGCTACACCTTC. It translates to CSASTGYGYTF.

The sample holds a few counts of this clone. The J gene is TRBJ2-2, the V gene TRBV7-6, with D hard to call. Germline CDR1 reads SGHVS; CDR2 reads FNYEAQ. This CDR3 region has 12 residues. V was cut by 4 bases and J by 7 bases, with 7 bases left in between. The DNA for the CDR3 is TGTGCCAGCAGCTGGCACGACGGGGAGCTGTTTTTT. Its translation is CASSWHDGELFF.

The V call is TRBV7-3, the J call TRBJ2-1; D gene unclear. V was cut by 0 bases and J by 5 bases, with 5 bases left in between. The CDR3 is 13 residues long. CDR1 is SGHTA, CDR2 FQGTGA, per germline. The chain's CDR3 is CASSLTPDNEQFF. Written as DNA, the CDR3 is TGTGCCAGCAGCTTAACCCCAGACAATGAGCAGTTCTTC.

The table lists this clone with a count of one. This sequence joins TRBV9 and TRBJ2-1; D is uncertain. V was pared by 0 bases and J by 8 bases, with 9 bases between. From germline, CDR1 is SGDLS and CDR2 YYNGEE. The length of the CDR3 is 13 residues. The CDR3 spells CASSVDPPDEQFF. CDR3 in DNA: TGTGCCAGCAGCGTAGACCCCCCGGATGAGCAGTTCTTC.

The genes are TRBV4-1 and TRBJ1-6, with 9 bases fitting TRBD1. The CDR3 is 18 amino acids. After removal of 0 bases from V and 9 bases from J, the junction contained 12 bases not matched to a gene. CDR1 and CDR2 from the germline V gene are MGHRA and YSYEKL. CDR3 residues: CASSQEGGTGRGSSPLHF. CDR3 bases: TGCGCCAGCAGCCAAGAAGGCGGGACAGGGAGGGGATCTTCACCCCTCCACTTT.

The CDR3 protein is CASSTYNQPQHF. As DNA, the CDR3 is TGTGCCAGCAGTACCTATAATCAGCCCCAGCATTTT. This chain links TRBV28 with TRBJ1-5; D is unresolved. The CDR3 loop spans 12 amino acids. V lost 5 bases, J lost 4 bases, and 6 bases lay in between. Germline CDR1 is MDHEN and CDR2 is SYDVKM.

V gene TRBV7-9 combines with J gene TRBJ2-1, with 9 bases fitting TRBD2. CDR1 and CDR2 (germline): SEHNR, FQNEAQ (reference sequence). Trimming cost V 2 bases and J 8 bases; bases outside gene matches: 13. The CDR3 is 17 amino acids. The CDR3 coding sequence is TGTGCCAGCAGCTTACCGATGGGTAGCGGGAGTCGCTATGAGCAGTTCTTC. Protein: CASSLPMGSGSRYEQFF. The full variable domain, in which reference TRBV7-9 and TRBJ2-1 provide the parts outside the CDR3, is DTGVSQNPRHKITKRGQNVTFRCDPISEHNRLYWYRQTLGQGPEFLTYFQNEAQLEKSRLLSDRFSAERPKGSFSTLEIQRTEQGDSAMYLCASSLPMGSGSRYEQFFGPGTRLTVL.

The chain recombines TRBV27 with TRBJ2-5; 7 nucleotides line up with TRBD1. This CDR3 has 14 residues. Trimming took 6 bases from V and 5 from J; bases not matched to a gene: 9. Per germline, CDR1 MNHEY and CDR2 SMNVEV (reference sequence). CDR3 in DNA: TGTGCCAGCAGCGTTCGGGACAGTCATGAGACCCAGTACTTC. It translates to CASSVRDSHETQYF.

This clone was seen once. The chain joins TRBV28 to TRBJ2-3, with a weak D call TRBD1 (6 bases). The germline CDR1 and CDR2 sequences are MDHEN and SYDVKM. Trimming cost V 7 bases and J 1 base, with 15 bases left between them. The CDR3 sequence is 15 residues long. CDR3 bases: TGTGCCAGCACCCCGAGGGGGAAGGGCACAGATACGCAGTATTTT. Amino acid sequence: CASTPRGKGTDTQYF. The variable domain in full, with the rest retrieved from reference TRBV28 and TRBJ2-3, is DVKVTQSSRYLVKRTGEKVFLECVQDMDHENMFWYRQDPGLGLRLIYFSYDVKMKEKGDIPEGYSVSREKKERFSLILESASTNQTSMYLCASTPRGKGTDTQYFGPGTRLTVL.

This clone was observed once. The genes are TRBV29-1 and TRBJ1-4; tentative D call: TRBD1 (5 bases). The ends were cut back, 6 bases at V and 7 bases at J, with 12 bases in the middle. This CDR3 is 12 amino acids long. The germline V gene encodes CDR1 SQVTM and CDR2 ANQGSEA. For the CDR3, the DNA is TGCAGCGTAGATTCCGGGGGTGAAAAACTGTTTTTT. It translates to CSVDSGGEKLFF.

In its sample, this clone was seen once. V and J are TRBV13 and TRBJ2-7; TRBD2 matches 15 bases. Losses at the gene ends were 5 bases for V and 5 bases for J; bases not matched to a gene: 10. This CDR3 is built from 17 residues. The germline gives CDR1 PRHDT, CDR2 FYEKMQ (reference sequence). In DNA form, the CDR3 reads TGTGCCAGCAGCCCAACAGGACTAGCGGGAGGGCCGGACGAGCAGTACTTC. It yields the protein CASSPTGLAGGPDEQYF.

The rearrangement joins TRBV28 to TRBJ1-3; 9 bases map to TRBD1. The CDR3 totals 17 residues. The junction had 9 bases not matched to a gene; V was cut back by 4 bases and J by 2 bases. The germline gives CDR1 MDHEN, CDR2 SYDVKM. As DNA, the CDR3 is TGTGCCAGCAGTTGGGCGACAGGGGGGACAACTGGAAACACCATATATTTT. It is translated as CASSWATGGTTGNTIYF.

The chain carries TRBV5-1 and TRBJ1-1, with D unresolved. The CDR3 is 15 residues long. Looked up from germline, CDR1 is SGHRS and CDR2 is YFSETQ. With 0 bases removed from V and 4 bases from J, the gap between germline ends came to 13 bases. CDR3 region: CASSLVGAHSTEAFF. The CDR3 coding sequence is TGCGCCAGCAGCTTGGTGGGCGCCCATAGCACTGAAGCTTTCTTT.

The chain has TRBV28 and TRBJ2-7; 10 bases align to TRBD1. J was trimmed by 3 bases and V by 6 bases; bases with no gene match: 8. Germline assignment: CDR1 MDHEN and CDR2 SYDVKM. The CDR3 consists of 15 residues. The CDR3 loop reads CASSHRDRGFYEQYF. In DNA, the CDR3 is TGTGCCAGCAGCCACCGGGACAGGGGATTCTACGAGCAGTACTTC.

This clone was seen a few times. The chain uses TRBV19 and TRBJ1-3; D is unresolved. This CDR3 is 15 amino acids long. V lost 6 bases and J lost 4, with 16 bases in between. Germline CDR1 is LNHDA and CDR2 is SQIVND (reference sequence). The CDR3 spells CASRVGSWAGNTIYF. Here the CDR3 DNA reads TGTGCCAGTAGAGTAGGATCGTGGGCAGGAAACACCATATATTTT.

CDR3 protein: CASSLEGRLSSYEQYF. DNA for the CDR3: TGTGCCAGCAGCTTAGAAGGCAGGCTGAGCTCCTACGAGCAGTACTTC. The chain carries TRBV7-8 and TRBJ2-7; no clear D gene. The CDR3 length is 16 residues. V was cut by 1 base and J by 0 bases, with 13 bases left in between. Per germline, CDR1 SGHVS and CDR2 FQNEAQ.

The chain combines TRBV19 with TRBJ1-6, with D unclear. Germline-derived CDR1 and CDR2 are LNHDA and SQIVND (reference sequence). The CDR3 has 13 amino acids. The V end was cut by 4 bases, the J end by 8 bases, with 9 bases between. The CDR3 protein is CASSSRDYSPLHF. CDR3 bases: TGTGCCAGTAGTAGCCGGGATTATTCACCCCTCCACTTT. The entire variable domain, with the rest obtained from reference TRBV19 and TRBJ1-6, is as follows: DGGITQSPKYLFRKEGQNVTLSCEQNLNHDAMYWYRQDPGQGLRLIYYSQIVNDFQKGDIAEGYSVSREKKESFPLTVTSAQKNPTAFYLCASSSRDYSPLHFGNGTRLTVT.

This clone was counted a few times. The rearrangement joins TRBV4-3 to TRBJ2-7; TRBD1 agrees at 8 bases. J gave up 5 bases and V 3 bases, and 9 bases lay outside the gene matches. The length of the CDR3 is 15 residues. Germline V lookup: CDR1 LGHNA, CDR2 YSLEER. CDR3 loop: CASSQDRTGRNEQYF. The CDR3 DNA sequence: TGCGCCAGCAGCCAGGATAGGACAGGGAGGAACGAGCAGTACTTC.

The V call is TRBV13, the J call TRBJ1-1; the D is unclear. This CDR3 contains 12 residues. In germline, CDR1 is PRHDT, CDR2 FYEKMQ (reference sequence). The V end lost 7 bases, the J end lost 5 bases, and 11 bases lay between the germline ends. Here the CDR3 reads CASTPGGTEAFF. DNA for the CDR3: TGTGCCAGCACCCCAGGAGGAACTGAAGCTTTCTTT.

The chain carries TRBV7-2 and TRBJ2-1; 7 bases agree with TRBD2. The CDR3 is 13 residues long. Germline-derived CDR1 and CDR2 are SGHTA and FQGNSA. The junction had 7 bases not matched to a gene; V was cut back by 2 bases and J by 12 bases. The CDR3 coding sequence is TGTGCCAGCAGCTTAAGCGGCGGGGAGGGGCAGTTCTTC. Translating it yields CASSLSGGEGQFF.

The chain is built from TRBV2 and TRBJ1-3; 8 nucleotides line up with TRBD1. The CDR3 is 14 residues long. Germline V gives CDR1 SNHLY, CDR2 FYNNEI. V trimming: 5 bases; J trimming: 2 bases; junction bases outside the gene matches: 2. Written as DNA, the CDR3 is TGTGCCAGCAGTCGACAGGGGACTGGAAACACCATATATTTT. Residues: CASSRQGTGNTIYF.

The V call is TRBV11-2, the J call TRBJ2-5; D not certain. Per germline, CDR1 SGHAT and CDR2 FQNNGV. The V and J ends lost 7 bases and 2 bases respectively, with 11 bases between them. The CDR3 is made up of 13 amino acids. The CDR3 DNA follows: TGTGCCAGCAAACCAAGCACTCAAGAGACCCAGTACTTC. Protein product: CASKPSTQETQYF.

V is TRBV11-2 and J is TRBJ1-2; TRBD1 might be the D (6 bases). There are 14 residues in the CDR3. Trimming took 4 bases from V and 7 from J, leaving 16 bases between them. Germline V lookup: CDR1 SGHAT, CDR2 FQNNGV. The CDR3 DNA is TGTGCCAGCAGCTCTCCCCGGACCAGGGGTGGCTACACCTTC. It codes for CASSSPRTRGGYTF. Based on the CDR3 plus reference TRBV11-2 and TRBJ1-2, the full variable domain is EAGVAQSPRYKIIEKRQSVAFWCNPISGHATLYWYQQILGQGPKLLIQFQNNGVVDDSQLPKDRFSAERLKGVDSTLKIQPAKLEDSAVYLCASSSPRTRGGYTFGSGTRLTVV.

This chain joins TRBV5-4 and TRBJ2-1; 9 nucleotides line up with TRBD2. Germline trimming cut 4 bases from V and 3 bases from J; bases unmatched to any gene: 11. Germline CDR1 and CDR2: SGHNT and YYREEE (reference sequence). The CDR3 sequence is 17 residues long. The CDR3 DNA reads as TGTGCCAGCAGCCGGGGGGAGGCTAGCGGGGTCTACAATGAGCAGTTCTTC. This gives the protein CASSRGEASGVYNEQFF.